This TCR beta chain came from a study of blood T cells in healthy people across ages. Findings of the study overall: Per-million-T-cell TCR beta diversity fell roughly linearly with age.

Worth noting for this clonotype: Antigen unknown.

The study isolated at least 6.5 million PBMCs from each sample. For the second PCR, which ran for 7 to 11 cycles, a sample-barcoded 5' primer and a J-beta primer mix were used. Researchers report that a template-switch adaptor with 12 random nucleotides tagged each cDNA molecule. TCRdb itself ran the 5' RACE reads through MiXCR, one entry per CDR3 protein. The sample records 1 million to 1.2 million distinct CDR3 sequences, around two fifths being singletons. V was pared by 4 bases and J by 6 bases, with 16 bases between. This CDR3 region has 14 residues. Germline V CDR1 and CDR2: SGHRS, YFSETQ. This clonotype was obtained from a man aged 18 to 35 in good health. The rearrangement joins TRBV5-1 to TRBJ2-5, with D uncertain. The sequencing sample was made of blood. CDR3 nucleotide sequence: TGCGCCAGCAGCGAGCCGGACGGCTCGCAGACCCAGTACTTC. Protein: CASSEPDGSQTQYF.